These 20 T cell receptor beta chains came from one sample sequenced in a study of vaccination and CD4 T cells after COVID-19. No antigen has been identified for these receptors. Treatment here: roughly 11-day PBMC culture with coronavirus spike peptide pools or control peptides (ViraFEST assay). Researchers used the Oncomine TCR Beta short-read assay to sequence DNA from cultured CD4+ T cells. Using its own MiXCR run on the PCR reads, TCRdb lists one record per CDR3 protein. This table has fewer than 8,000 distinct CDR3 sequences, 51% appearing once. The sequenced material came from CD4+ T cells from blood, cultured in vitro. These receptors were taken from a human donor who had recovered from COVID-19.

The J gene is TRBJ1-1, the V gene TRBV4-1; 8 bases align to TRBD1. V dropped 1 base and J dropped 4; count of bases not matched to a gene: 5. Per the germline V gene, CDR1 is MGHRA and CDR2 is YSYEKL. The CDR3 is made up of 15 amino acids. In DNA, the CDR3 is TGCGCCAGCAGCCAAGTGGGACAGGTGAGCACTGAAGCTTTCTTT. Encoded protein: CASSQVGQVSTEAFF.

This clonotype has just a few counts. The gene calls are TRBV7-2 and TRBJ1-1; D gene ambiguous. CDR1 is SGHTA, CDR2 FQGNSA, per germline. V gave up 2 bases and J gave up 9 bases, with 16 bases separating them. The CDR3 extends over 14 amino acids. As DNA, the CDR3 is TGTGCCAGCAGCTTAAATCGACCGGCCGATAAAGCTTTCTTT. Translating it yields CASSLNRPADKAFF.

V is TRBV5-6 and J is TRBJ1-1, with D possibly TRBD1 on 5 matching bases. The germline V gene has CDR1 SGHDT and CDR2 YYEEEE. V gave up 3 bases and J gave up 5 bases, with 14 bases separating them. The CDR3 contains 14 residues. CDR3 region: CASSWTRGWTEAFF. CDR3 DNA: TGTGCCAGCAGCTGGACGAGGGGATGGACTGAAGCTTTCTTT.

CDR3 protein: CASSYSVPGGMNTEAFF. The CDR3 coding sequence is TGTGCCAGCAGTTACTCAGTCCCTGGAGGCATGAACACTGAAGCTTTCTTT. This rearrangement joins TRBV6-2 or TRBV6-3 to TRBJ1-1; no definite D call. Trimming pared 0 bases from V and 0 bases from J, leaving 14 bases between. Germline V gene sequence: CDR1 MNHEY, CDR2 SVGEGT. The CDR3 totals 17 residues.

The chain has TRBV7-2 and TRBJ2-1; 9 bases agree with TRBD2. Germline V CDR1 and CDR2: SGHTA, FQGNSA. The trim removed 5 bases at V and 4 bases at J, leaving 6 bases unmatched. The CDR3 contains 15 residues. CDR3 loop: CASSLVSGSYNEQFF. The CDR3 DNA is TGTGCCAGCAGCCTCGTTAGCGGGAGTTACAATGAGCAGTTCTTC.

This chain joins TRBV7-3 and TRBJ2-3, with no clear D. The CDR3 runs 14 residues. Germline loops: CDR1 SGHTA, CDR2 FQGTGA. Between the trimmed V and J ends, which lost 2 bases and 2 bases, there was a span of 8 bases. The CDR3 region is CASSLGRATDTQYF. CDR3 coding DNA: TGTGCCAGCAGCTTAGGTCGGGCCACAGATACGCAGTATTTT.

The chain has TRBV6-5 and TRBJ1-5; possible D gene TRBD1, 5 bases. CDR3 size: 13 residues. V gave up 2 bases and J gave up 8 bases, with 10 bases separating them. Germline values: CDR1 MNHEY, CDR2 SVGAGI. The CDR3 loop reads CASSYRGGEPQHF. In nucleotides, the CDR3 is TGTGCCAGCAGTTACCGTGGGGGGGAGCCCCAGCATTTT.

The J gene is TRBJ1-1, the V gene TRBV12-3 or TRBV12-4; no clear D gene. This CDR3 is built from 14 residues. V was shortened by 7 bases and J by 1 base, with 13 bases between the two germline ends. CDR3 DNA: TGTGCCAGCACCCCCTCGACGGGGAACACTGAAGCTTTCTTT. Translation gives CASTPSTGNTEAFF.

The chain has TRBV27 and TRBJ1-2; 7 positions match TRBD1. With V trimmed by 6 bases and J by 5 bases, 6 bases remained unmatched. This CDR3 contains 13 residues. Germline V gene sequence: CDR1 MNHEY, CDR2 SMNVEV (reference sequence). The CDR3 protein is CASRAGTAYGYTF. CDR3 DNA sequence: TGTGCCAGCAGAGCCGGGACAGCTTATGGCTACACCTTC.

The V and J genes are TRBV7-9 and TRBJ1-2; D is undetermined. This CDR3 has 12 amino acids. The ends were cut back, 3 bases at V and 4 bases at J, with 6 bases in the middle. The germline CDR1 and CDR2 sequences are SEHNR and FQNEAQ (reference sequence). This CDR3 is CASSFDTYGYTF. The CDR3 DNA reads TGTGCCAGCAGCTTCGACACCTATGGCTACACCTTC. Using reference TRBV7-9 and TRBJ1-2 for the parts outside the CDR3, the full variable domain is DTGVSQNPRHKITKRGQNVTFRCDPISEHNRLYWYRQTLGQGPEFLTYFQNEAQLEKSRLLSDRFSAERPKGSFSTLEIQRTEQGDSAMYLCASSFDTYGYTFGSGTRLTVV.

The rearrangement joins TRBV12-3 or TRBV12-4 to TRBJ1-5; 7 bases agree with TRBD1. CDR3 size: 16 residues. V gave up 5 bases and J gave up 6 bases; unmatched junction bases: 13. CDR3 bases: TGTGCCAGCAGTCGCACGACAGGGACAGCACCTCAGCCCCAGCATTTT. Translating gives CASSRTTGTAPQPQHF.

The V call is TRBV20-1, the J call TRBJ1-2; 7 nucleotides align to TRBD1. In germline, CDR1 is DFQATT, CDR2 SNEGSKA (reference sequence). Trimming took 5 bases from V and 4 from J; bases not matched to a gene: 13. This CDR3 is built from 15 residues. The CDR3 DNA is TGCAGTGCTCCACCGGCCGGACAGGAGAGCTATGGCTACACCTTC. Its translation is CSAPPAGQESYGYTF.

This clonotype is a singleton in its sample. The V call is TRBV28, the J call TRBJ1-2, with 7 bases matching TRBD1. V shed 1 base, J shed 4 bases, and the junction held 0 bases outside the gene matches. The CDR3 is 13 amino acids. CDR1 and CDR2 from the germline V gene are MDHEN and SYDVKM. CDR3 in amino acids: CASSLYRGYGYTF. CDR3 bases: TGTGCCAGCAGTTTATACAGGGGCTATGGCTACACCTTC.

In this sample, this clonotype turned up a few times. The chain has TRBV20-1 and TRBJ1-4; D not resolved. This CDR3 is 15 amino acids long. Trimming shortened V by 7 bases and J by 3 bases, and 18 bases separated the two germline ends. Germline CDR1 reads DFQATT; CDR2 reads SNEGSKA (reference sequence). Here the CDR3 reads CSVISVDGPNEKLFF. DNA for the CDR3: TGCAGTGTTATTTCGGTCGACGGCCCTAATGAAAAACTGTTTTTT.

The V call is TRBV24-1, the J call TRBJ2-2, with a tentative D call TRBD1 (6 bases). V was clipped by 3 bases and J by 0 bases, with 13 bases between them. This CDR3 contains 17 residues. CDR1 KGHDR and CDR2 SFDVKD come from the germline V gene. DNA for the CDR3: TGTGCCACCAGTGATACTTGGGGGACACCGAACACCGGGGAGCTGTTTTTT. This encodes CATSDTWGTPNTGELFF.

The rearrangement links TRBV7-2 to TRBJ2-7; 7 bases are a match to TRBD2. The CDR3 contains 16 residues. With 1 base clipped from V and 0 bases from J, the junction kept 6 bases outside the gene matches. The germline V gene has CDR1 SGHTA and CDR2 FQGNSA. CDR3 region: CASSLESGLPSYEQYF. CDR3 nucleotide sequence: TGTGCCAGCAGCTTAGAATCGGGACTACCCTCCTACGAGCAGTACTTC.

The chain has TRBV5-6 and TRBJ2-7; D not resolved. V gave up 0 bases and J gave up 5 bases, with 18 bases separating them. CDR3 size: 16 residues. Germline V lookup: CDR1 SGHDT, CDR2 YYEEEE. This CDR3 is CASSLAGRVKSDEQYF. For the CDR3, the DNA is TGTGCCAGCAGCTTGGCCGGTAGGGTTAAGTCAGACGAGCAGTACTTC. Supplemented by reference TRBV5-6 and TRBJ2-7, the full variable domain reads DAGVTQSPTHLIKTRGQQVTLRCSPKSGHDTVSWYQQALGQGPQFIFQYYEEEERQRGNFPDRFSGHQFPNYSSELNVNALLLGDSALYLCASSLAGRVKSDEQYFGPGTRLTVT.

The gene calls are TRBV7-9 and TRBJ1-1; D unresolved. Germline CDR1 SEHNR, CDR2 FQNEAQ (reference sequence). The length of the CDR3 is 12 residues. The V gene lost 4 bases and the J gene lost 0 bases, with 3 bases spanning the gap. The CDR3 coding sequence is TGTGCCAGCAGCTCGATGAACACTGAAGCTTTCTTT. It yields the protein CASSSMNTEAFF.

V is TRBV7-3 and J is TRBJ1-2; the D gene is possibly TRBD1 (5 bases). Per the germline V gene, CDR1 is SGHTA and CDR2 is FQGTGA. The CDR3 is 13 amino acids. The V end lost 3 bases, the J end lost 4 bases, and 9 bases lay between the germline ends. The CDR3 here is CASSFSGPYGYTF. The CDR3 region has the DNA TGTGCCAGCAGCTTCTCGGGGCCCTATGGCTACACCTTC.

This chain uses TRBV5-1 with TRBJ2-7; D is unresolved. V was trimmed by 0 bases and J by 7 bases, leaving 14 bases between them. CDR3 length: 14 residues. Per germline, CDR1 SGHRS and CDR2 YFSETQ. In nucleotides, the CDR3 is TGCGCCAGCAGCTTGGGCAGAAGTTCTGGGGAGCAGTACTTC. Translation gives CASSLGRSSGEQYF.